The entry below describes one T cell receptor beta chain. The entry originates in a study of CD8+ T cells in alopecia areata. The sample's treatment: oral pan-JAK inhibitor, 5-10 mg twice daily. RNA extraction was followed by reverse transcription into cDNA, which acted as the sequencing template. Profiling relied on immunoSEQ multiplex PCR, and the TCRdb table lists in-frame clones only, not all of them. The sample consists of 200,000 or so clones, roughly 50% of them appearing once. V was shortened by 4 bases and J by 4 bases, with 7 bases between the two germline ends. Germline-derived CDR1 and CDR2 are SNHLY and FYNNEI. This CDR3 region has 13 residues.

The chain employs TRBV2 and TRBJ1-4; D is undetermined. This clonotype was sampled from a human donor with alopecia areata. The sample here was CD4+ T cells sorted from blood, taken at week 24, from a patient treated with tofacitinib. In nucleotides, the CDR3 is TGTGCCAGCAGTGTACGGCGTAATGAAAAACTGTTTTTT. Its translation: CASSVRRNEKLFF. Together with reference TRBV2 and TRBJ1-4, the CDR3 gives the full variable domain: EPEVTQTPSHQVTQMGQEVILRCVPISNHLYFYWYRQILGQKVEFLVSFYNNEISEKSEIFDDQFSVERPDGSNFTLKIRSTKLEDSAMYFCASSVRRNEKLFFGSGTQLSVL.